This is a list of T cell receptor beta chains from one sample in a study of blood T cell repertoires in COVID-19. Here immunoSEQ multiplex PCR was the method, and the copy in TCRdb shows in-frame clones only, minus some. The table has 25,000 to 40,000 clones, approximately 83% seen once. What was sequenced was peripheral blood. These receptors were obtained from a woman aged 55-69 years with active COVID-19. Each CDR3 is given with its conserved first and last residue. D genes are given only for firm matches. Expanded clones are given a class, and other clones once, few, many or no size at all.

d_gene: NA; abundance: NA; j_gene: TRBJ2-5; v_gene: TRBV7-2; CDR3aa: CASSISGAETQYF; CDR3nt: TGTGCCAGCAGCATATCAGGGGCGGAGACCCAGTACTTC
d_gene: NA; abundance: NA; j_gene: TRBJ1-3; v_gene: TRBV28; CDR3aa: CASSTGGAGNTIYF; CDR3nt: TGTGCCAGCTCGACCGGCGGGGCAGGAAACACCATATATTTT
d_gene: NA; abundance: NA; j_gene: TRBJ2-2; v_gene: TRBV19; CDR3aa: CASSLLGTANTGELFF; CDR3nt: TGTGCCAGTAGCCTTCTAGGAACCGCGAACACCGGGGAGCTGTTTTTT
d_gene: NA; abundance: once; j_gene: TRBJ2-1; v_gene: TRBV5-5; CDR3aa: CASSFGRSPYNEQFF; CDR3nt: TGTGCCAGCAGCTTTGGCAGGTCGCCCTACAATGAGCAGTTCTTC
d_gene: TRBD2; abundance: NA; j_gene: TRBJ2-2; v_gene: TRBV19; CDR3aa: CASSTSGRTGELFF; CDR3nt: TGTGCCAGTAGTACTAGCGGGCGGACCGGGGAGCTGTTTTTT
d_gene: TRBD2; abundance: NA; j_gene: TRBJ2-3; v_gene: TRBV5-6; CDR3aa: CASSPRLAARTQYF; CDR3nt: TGTGCCAGCAGCCCCCGACTAGCTGCTCGGACGCAGTATTTT
d_gene: TRBD2; abundance: few; j_gene: TRBJ2-3; v_gene: TRBV6-5; CDR3aa: CASSYSGGHTQYF; CDR3nt: TGTGCCAGCAGTTATAGCGGGGGCCATACGCAGTATTTT
d_gene: NA; abundance: NA; j_gene: TRBJ1-2; v_gene: TRBV30; CDR3aa: CAWSKGDSYGYTF; CDR3nt: TGTGCCTGGAGTAAAGGAGACTCCTATGGCTACACCTTC
d_gene: TRBD1; abundance: NA; j_gene: TRBJ2-7; v_gene: TRBV20-1; CDR3aa: CSADTDRAFYF; CDR3nt: TGCAGTGCTGACACGGACAGGGCTTTTTACTTC
d_gene: TRBD1; abundance: NA; j_gene: TRBJ1-4; v_gene: TRBV7-3; CDR3aa: CASSRDRNEKLFF; CDR3nt: TGTGCCAGCAGCAGGGACAGAAATGAAAAACTGTTTTTT
d_gene: NA; abundance: NA; j_gene: TRBJ1-5; v_gene: TRBV28; CDR3aa: CATTGGYNQPQHF; CDR3nt: TGTGCCACCACTGGAGGGTACAATCAGCCCCAGCATTTT
d_gene: TRBD1; abundance: NA; j_gene: TRBJ2-7; v_gene: TRBV30; CDR3aa: CAWSGQGGEQYF; CDR3nt: TGTGCCTGGAGTGGACAGGGCGGCGAGCAGTACTTC
d_gene: TRBD2; abundance: NA; j_gene: TRBJ2-1; v_gene: TRBV11-2; CDR3aa: CASSQGGASGRANYNEQFF; CDR3nt: TGTGCCAGCAGCCAAGGAGGGGCTAGCGGGAGGGCTAACTACAATGAGCAGTTCTTC
d_gene: NA; abundance: NA; j_gene: TRBJ2-2; v_gene: TRBV6-4; CDR3aa: CASSRGSPAGELFF; CDR3nt: TGTGCCAGCAGTCGGGGTAGTCCGGCCGGGGAGCTGTTTTTT
d_gene: NA; abundance: NA; j_gene: TRBJ2-1; v_gene: TRBV19; CDR3aa: CASSRQTNEQFF; CDR3nt: TGTGCCAGTAGTCGACAAACCAATGAGCAGTTCTTC
d_gene: NA; abundance: NA; j_gene: TRBJ1-1; v_gene: TRBV7-9; CDR3aa: CASSFGRTEAFF; CDR3nt: TGTGCCAGCAGCTTCGGGAGGACTGAAGCTTTCTTT
d_gene: NA; abundance: NA; j_gene: TRBJ1-1; v_gene: TRBV7-3; CDR3aa: CASSLRGENTEAFF; CDR3nt: TGTGCCAGCAGCTTACGGGGGGAGAACACTGAAGCTTTCTTT
d_gene: TRBD2; abundance: NA; j_gene: TRBJ2-5; v_gene: TRBV7-2; CDR3aa: CASSLGGGYSQETQYF; CDR3nt: TGTGCCAGCAGCTTAGGGGGAGGGTACAGCCAAGAGACCCAGTACTTC
d_gene: TRBD1; abundance: few; j_gene: TRBJ1-5; v_gene: TRBV28; CDR3aa: CASSLTGGNQPQHF; CDR3nt: TGTGCCAGCAGCCTCACAGGGGGGAATCAGCCCCAGCATTTT
d_gene: TRBD1; abundance: once; j_gene: TRBJ2-5; v_gene: TRBV2; CDR3aa: CASQGQGLQETQYF; CDR3nt: TGTGCCAGCCAAGGACAGGGACTTCAAGAGACCCAGTACTTC
d_gene: TRBD1; abundance: NA; j_gene: TRBJ1-5; v_gene: TRBV25-1; CDR3aa: CATGGMGNQPQHF; CDR3nt: TGTGCTACAGGGGGAATGGGCAATCAGCCCCAGCATTTT
d_gene: NA; abundance: few; j_gene: TRBJ2-7; v_gene: TRBV10-1; CDR3aa: CAGLHRDWHYEQYF; CDR3nt: TGCGCCGGTTTACATCGGGACTGGCACTACGAGCAGTACTTC
d_gene: NA; abundance: NA; j_gene: TRBJ1-3; v_gene: TRBV5-1; CDR3aa: CASSLGGKYSGNTIYF; CDR3nt: TGCGCCAGCAGCTTGGGCGGTAAATACTCTGGAAACACCATATATTTT
d_gene: TRBD2; abundance: once; j_gene: TRBJ2-3; v_gene: TRBV7-3; CDR3aa: CASSRGLAGADTQYF; CDR3nt: TGTGCCAGCAGCCGGGGACTAGCGGGGGCAGATACGCAGTATTTT
d_gene: TRBD1; abundance: NA; j_gene: TRBJ2-1; v_gene: TRBV19; CDR3aa: CASSIDRGPYNEQFF; CDR3nt: TGTGCCAGTAGTATCGACAGGGGGCCTTACAATGAGCAGTTCTTC
d_gene: NA; abundance: NA; j_gene: TRBJ1-2; v_gene: TRBV4-2; CDR3aa: CASRGTTGSPEGYTF; CDR3nt: TGTGCCAGCAGGGGTACCACAGGTTCTCCGGAGGGCTACACCTTC
d_gene: NA; abundance: NA; j_gene: TRBJ1-6; v_gene: TRBV6-5; CDR3aa: CASSKNLQGFSPLHF; CDR3nt: TGTGCCAGCAGCAAAAACTTACAGGGCTTTTCACCCCTCCACTTT
d_gene: NA; abundance: once; j_gene: TRBJ1-5; v_gene: TRBV7-2; CDR3aa: CASSQRGFPNQPQHF; CDR3nt: TGTGCCAGCAGCCAACGAGGGTTCCCAAATCAGCCCCAGCATTTT
d_gene: TRBD2; abundance: few; j_gene: TRBJ2-7; v_gene: TRBV3-1/TRBV3-2; CDR3aa: CASSPTPYTGTSGGRVAEQYF; CDR3nt: TGTGCCAGCAGCCCAACCCCTTACACCGGGACTAGCGGGGGCCGTGTGGCGGAGCAGTACTTC
d_gene: TRBD2; abundance: NA; j_gene: TRBJ2-7; v_gene: TRBV14; CDR3aa: CASSQLLAGRQYF; CDR3nt: TGTGCCAGCAGCCAGCTCCTAGCGGGGAGGCAGTACTTC
d_gene: TRBD2; abundance: NA; j_gene: TRBJ2-5; v_gene: TRBV19; CDR3aa: CASSIGESAGGETQYF; CDR3nt: TGTGCCAGTAGTATAGGGGAGTCGGCGGGGGGAGAGACCCAGTACTTC
d_gene: NA; abundance: NA; j_gene: TRBJ2-1; v_gene: TRBV23-1; CDR3aa: CASSPGKSSNEQFF; CDR3nt: TGCGCCAGCAGTCCAGGGAAGAGTAGCAATGAGCAGTTCTTC
d_gene: TRBD1; abundance: NA; j_gene: TRBJ2-1; v_gene: TRBV7-2; CDR3aa: CASSLSGTGDYNEQFF; CDR3nt: TGTGCCAGCAGCCTCTCCGGGACAGGGGATTACAATGAGCAGTTCTTC
d_gene: NA; abundance: NA; j_gene: TRBJ2-7; v_gene: TRBV10-1; CDR3aa: CASIFSSREQYF; CDR3nt: TGCGCCAGCATCTTCAGTTCTAGAGAGCAGTACTTC
d_gene: NA; abundance: NA; j_gene: TRBJ2-7; v_gene: TRBV19; CDR3aa: CASADRSSYEQYF; CDR3nt: TGTGCCAGTGCAGACAGGAGCTCCTACGAGCAGTACTTC
d_gene: TRBD1; abundance: NA; j_gene: TRBJ1-6; v_gene: TRBV6-5; CDR3aa: CASVGTGSFFSPLHF; CDR3nt: TGTGCCAGCGTCGGGACAGGGTCCTTTTTTTCACCCCTCCACTTT
d_gene: TRBD1; abundance: NA; j_gene: TRBJ2-4; v_gene: TRBV7-2; CDR3aa: CASSFNTGGARAKNIQYF; CDR3nt: TGTGCCAGCAGCTTTAACACAGGGGGCGCAAGGGCCAAAAACATTCAGTACTTC
d_gene: TRBD1; abundance: few; j_gene: TRBJ1-4; v_gene: TRBV29-1; CDR3aa: CSVVEGTGGEKLFF; CDR3nt: TGCAGCGTTGTAGAGGGGACAGGGGGGGAAAAACTGTTTTTT
d_gene: NA; abundance: NA; j_gene: TRBJ2-5; v_gene: TRBV29-1; CDR3aa: CSVRRESVETQYF; CDR3nt: TGCAGCGTTCGAAGGGAGTCGGTAGAGACCCAGTACTTC
d_gene: TRBD1; abundance: NA; j_gene: TRBJ1-5; v_gene: TRBV19; CDR3aa: CASSTRGLISNQPQHF; CDR3nt: TGTGCCAGTAGTACCAGGGGGTTGATTAGCAATCAGCCCCAGCATTTT